This TCR beta chain was retrieved from a study of T-cell reconstitution after alpha-beta-depleted transplantation in children. The V end lost 4 bases, the J end lost 7 bases, and 1 base lay between the germline ends. CDR3 size: 8 residues. Germline V gives CDR1 SQVTM, CDR2 ANQGSEA. Preparation of the TCRbeta library involved a method that used unique molecular identifiers. One entry per CDR3 protein results from TCRdb running MiXCR on the PCR reads. The table lists almost 250,000 distinct CDR3 sequences, over 20% of them singletons, with over 2.5% in the top ten. This clonotype was seen at least ten times. The antigen is unknown. Points from the study as a whole: Approximately two months post-transplant, alpha-beta T cells reportedly originated from several hundred expanded graft clones. Diversity of TCRbeta at day 60 was high in some patients, arising from surviving recipient T cells and thymic progenitors.

This clonotype was obtained from a girl aged 2 to 10 with Fanconi anemia, due to receive a stem cell transplant. The chain has TRBV29-1 and TRBJ2-5, with D unresolved. Sequenced here: PBMCs, sampled before TCRalphabeta/CD19-depleted stem cell transplant. The CDR3 sequence: CSVGTQYF. CDR3 DNA sequence: TGCAGCGTTGGGACCCAGTACTTC.